The rows below give T cell receptor beta chains drawn from one sample of a study of STAT5B mutations in CD4+ large granular lymphocyte leukemia. The method was immunoSEQ multiplex PCR; TCRdb's version includes in-frame clones alone and lacks a portion of them. The sample carries over 25,000 clones, about 70% recorded once. The sequencing input was CD4+ T cells from blood buffy coats. The source of these receptors is a human donor in good health. Both conserved end residues are part of each CDR3. A D gene is named only where the DNA matches it firmly. Size is omitted from some rows. Given values are once, few, many or a class for expanded clones.

v_gene	len	d_gene	abundance	j_gene	CDR3aa	CDR3nt
TRBV30	14	TRBD2	-	TRBJ2-7	CAWRGREGPYEQYF	TGTGCCTGGAGGGGACGGGAGGGCCCCTACGAGCAGTACTTC
TRBV29-1	16	-	once	TRBJ2-3	CSVVMGYQQWGDTQYF	TGCAGCGTTGTCATGGGCTACCAACAATGGGGAGATACGCAGTATTTT
TRBV4-2	16	TRBD2	-	TRBJ2-2	CASSQFLAGGSGELFF	TGTGCCAGCAGCCAATTTCTAGCGGGAGGGTCCGGGGAGCTGTTTTTT
TRBV2	16	-	-	TRBJ2-2	CASLSGVSGITGELFF	TGTGCCAGCTTATCGGGGGTCAGCGGCATCACCGGGGAGCTGTTTTTT
TRBV2	15	TRBD2	-	TRBJ2-7	CASTVGLAGVREQYF	TGTGCCAGCACGGTCGGACTAGCGGGAGTTAGGGAGCAGTACTTC
TRBV29-1	15	TRBD2	-	TRBJ2-1	CSGRVGLAGVDEQFF	TGCAGCGGGCGGGTAGGACTAGCGGGAGTAGATGAGCAGTTCTTC
TRBV2	17	-	-	TRBJ2-4	CASSPRLVGEAKNIQYF	TGTGCCAGCAGTCCCCGACTTGTGGGGGAGGCCAAAAACATTCAGTACTTC
TRBV2	15	-	-	TRBJ2-2	CASSVTGADTGELFF	TGTGCCAGCAGTGTAACCGGGGCGGACACCGGGGAGCTGTTTTTT
TRBV5-4	15	TRBD2	-	TRBJ2-7	CASSSGRESSYEQYF	TGTGCCAGCAGCTCCGGGAGGGAGAGCTCCTACGAGCAGTACTTC
TRBV18	16	TRBD1	-	TRBJ2-7	CASSPLKGANFYEQYF	TGTGCCAGCTCACCACTAAAGGGGGCTAATTTTTACGAGCAGTACTTC
TRBV9	16	TRBD1	few	TRBJ2-7	CASSVAGTGGPGEQYF	TGTGCCAGCAGCGTAGCCGGGACAGGGGGTCCGGGGGAGCAGTACTTC
TRBV19	13	-	-	TRBJ2-5	CASSMSSSETQYF	TGTGCCAGTAGTATGTCGTCTTCAGAGACCCAGTACTTC
TRBV5-1	14	TRBD2	-	TRBJ2-2	CASRMGTSTGELFF	TGCGCCAGCAGAATGGGGACTAGCACCGGGGAGCTGTTTTTT
TRBV7-2	14	-	-	TRBJ2-6	CASSHRLGANVLTF	TGTGCCAGCAGTCACAGGCTTGGGGCCAACGTCCTGACTTTC
TRBV7-8	15	-	-	TRBJ1-3	CAVSDRRLSGNTIYF	TGTGCCGTATCGGACCGACGGCTCTCTGGAAACACCATATATTTT
TRBV18	13	-	-	TRBJ2-1	CASSLGQSSEQFF	TGTGCCAGCTCCCTCGGACAGTCTAGTGAGCAGTTCTTC
TRBV7-2	16	TRBD2	-	TRBJ2-3	CASSLGTSGGTDTQYF	TGTGCCAGCAGCTTAGGAACTAGCGGGGGCACAGATACGCAGTATTTT
TRBV11-3	14	-	few	TRBJ2-7	CASSSWRRGYEQYF	TGTGCCAGCAGCTCATGGCGACGGGGCTACGAGCAGTACTTC
TRBV6-6	13	-	-	TRBJ2-7	CASAKSRVYEQYF	TGTGCCAGCGCGAAATCCAGGGTCTACGAGCAGTACTTC
TRBV2	15	-	-	TRBJ1-6	CASRTRPFNNSPLHF	TGTGCCAGCAGGACAAGGCCCTTCAATAATTCACCCCTCCACTTT
TRBV27	16	-	-	TRBJ1-4	CASSLSSGVVNEKLFF	TGTGCCAGCAGTTTAAGTTCAGGGGTTGTTAATGAAAAACTGTTTTTT
TRBV30	14	TRBD1	once	TRBJ2-1	CAWSSGTAEDEQFF	TGTGCCTGGAGCTCCGGGACAGCGGAGGATGAGCAGTTCTTC
TRBV6-1	15	-	few	TRBJ1-5	CASSEEGFSNQPQHF	TGTGCCAGCAGTGAAGAGGGGTTTAGCAATCAGCCCCAGCATTTT
TRBV29-1	13	-	-	TRBJ2-7	CSVPGTSSYEQYF	TGCAGCGTTCCCGGGACAAGCTCCTACGAGCAGTACTTC
TRBV13	16	TRBD2	few	TRBJ2-7	CASSLGRLAGLYEQYF	TGTGCCAGCAGCTTAGGAAGACTAGCGGGATTGTACGAGCAGTACTTC
TRBV4-3	19	TRBD2	-	TRBJ2-7	CASSQEPPGLAGEAYEQYF	TGCGCCAGCAGCCAAGAACCCCCAGGCCTAGCGGGTGAGGCCTACGAGCAGTACTTC
TRBV29-1	12	-	-	TRBJ1-2	CSAPDKNYGYTF	TGCAGCGCCCCGGACAAGAACTATGGCTACACCTTC
TRBV27	17	TRBD1	-	TRBJ1-1	CASSKGRGRGVGTEAFF	TGTGCCAGCAGCAAGGGGAGGGGGCGGGGGGTTGGCACTGAAGCTTTCTTT
TRBV11-2	15	-	-	TRBJ2-2	CASSPLAANTGELFF	TGTGCCAGCAGCCCTCTGGCCGCGAACACCGGGGAGCTGTTTTTT
TRBV10-3	15	-	-	TRBJ1-6	CAISGSWAGDSPLHF	TGTGCCATCAGTGGGTCGTGGGCCGGTGATTCACCCCTCCACTTT
TRBV11-3	17	TRBD2	-	TRBJ2-3	CASSRFSSGRGADTQYF	TGTGCCAGCAGCCGGTTTTCTAGCGGGAGAGGCGCAGATACGCAGTATTTT
TRBV5-4	16	-	-	TRBJ1-2	CASSLPGDRINYGYTF	TGTGCCAGCAGCTTGCCGGGGGACCGAATTAACTATGGCTACACCTTC
TRBV29-1	15	TRBD2	once	TRBJ2-3	CSADSGRAGTDTQYF	TGCAGCGCGGATAGCGGGAGGGCCGGCACAGATACGCAGTATTTT
TRBV7-9	15	-	-	TRBJ1-2	CASSRDNAANYGYTF	TGTGCCAGCAGCCGGGACAACGCGGCTAACTATGGCTACACCTTC
TRBV5-1	14	-	few	TRBJ1-1	CASSLGEPNTEAFF	TGCGCCAGCAGCTTGGGGGAACCGAACACTGAAGCTTTCTTT
TRBV7-9	15	-	few	TRBJ1-1	CASSLPRDWNTEAFF	TGTGCCAGCAGCTTACCCCGGGACTGGAACACTGAAGCTTTCTTT
TRBV18	13	-	-	TRBJ2-7	CASSQELTYEQYF	TGTGCCAGCTCACAGGAGCTTACCTACGAGCAGTACTTC
TRBV27	15	-	-	TRBJ1-1	CASSVTGTRDTEAFF	TGTGCCAGCAGCGTAACAGGTACCAGGGACACTGAAGCTTTCTTT
TRBV6-1	13	-	-	TRBJ2-7	CASRRGRTLEQYF	TGTGCCAGCAGGAGGGGCAGGACCCTCGAGCAGTACTTC
TRBV19	13	-	-	TRBJ1-1	CASSIVANTEAFF	TGTGCCAGTAGTATAGTGGCGAACACTGAAGCTTTCTTT
TRBV11-2	13	-	-	TRBJ2-2	CASKGAYTGELFF	TGTGCCAGCAAAGGGGCTTACACCGGGGAGCTGTTTTTT
TRBV7-9	11	-	-	TRBJ1-1	CASSLYTEAFF	TGTGCCAGCAGCTTATACACTGAAGCTTTCTTT
TRBV29-1	13	-	few	TRBJ1-1	CSVVPGVNTEAFF	TGCAGCGTTGTCCCTGGCGTGAACACTGAAGCTTTCTTT
TRBV15	15	-	-	TRBJ1-1	CATSRFRDVDTEAFF	TGTGCCACCAGCAGATTCAGGGACGTCGACACTGAAGCTTTCTTT
TRBV5-4	14	-	-	TRBJ2-3	CASKGQTSTDTQYF	TGTGCCAGCAAGGGACAAACTAGCACAGATACGCAGTATTTT
TRBV19	15	-	-	TRBJ2-5	CASSISSGGQETQYF	TGTGCCAGTAGTATATCCTCGGGCGGCCAAGAGACCCAGTACTTC
TRBV29-1	12	-	-	TRBJ2-3	CSVDGGTDTQYF	TGCAGCGTCGATGGAGGCACAGATACGCAGTATTTT
TRBV7-2	15	TRBD1	-	TRBJ2-5	CASSALGTGEETQYF	TGTGCCAGCAGCGCACTCGGGACAGGGGAAGAGACCCAGTACTTC
TRBV5-6	14	-	-	TRBJ2-3	CASSLDHSRNTQYF	TGTGCCAGCAGCTTGGACCACTCGAGAAATACGCAGTATTTT
TRBV19	14	-	-	TRBJ1-6	CASSIARGDSPLHF	TGTGCCAGTAGTATAGCCCGTGGGGATTCACCCCTCCACTTT
TRBV1	16	-	-	TRBJ1-1	CTSSPVRGQGLAEAFF	TGCACCAGCAGCCCAGTAAGGGGACAGGGGTTGGCTGAAGCTTTCTTT